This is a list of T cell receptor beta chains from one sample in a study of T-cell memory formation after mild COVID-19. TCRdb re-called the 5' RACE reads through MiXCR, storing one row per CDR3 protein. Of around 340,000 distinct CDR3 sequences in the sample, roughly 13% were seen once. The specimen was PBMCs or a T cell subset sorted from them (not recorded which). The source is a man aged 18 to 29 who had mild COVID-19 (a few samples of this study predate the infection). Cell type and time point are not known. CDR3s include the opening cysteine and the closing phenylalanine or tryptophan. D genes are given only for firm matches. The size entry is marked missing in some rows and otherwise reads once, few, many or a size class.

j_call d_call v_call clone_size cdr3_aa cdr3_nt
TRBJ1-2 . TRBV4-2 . CASSQDGTYYGYTF TGTGCCAGCAGCCAAGATGGGACCTACTATGGCTACACCTTC
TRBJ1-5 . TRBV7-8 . CASSLGGRGYNQPQHF TGTGCCAGCAGCTTAGGGGGACGGGGTTACAATCAGCCCCAGCATTTT
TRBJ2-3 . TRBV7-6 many CASSLAVGTDTQYF TGTGCCAGCAGCTTAGCGGTGGGGACAGATACGCAGTATTTT
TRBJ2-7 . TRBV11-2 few CASSRTRAFGYEQYF TGTGCCAGCAGCCGGACCAGAGCCTTTGGCTACGAGCAGTACTTC
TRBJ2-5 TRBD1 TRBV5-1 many CASSLDVTGGWETQYF TGCGCCAGCAGCTTGGACGTGACAGGGGGCTGGGAGACCCAGTACTTC
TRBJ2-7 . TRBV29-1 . CSVERAPRGYEQYF TGCAGCGTTGAAAGGGCTCCCCGGGGTTACGAGCAGTACTTC
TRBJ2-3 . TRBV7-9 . CASSLKEVDTQYF TGTGCCAGCAGCTTAAAGGAGGTGGATACGCAGTATTTT
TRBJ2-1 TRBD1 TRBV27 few CASSHGTGVYNEQFF TGTGCCAGCAGTCACGGGACAGGGGTCTACAATGAGCAGTTCTTC
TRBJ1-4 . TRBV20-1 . CSARDGNEKLFF TGCAGTGCTAGAGACGGGAATGAAAAACTGTTTTTT
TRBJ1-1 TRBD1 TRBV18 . CASSPQSGGGEAFF TGTGCCAGCTCACCACAATCGGGAGGGGGCGAGGCTTTCTTT
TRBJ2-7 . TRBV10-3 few CAISDSTGTPYEQYF TGTGCCATCAGTGATTCGACAGGCACGCCCTACGAGCAGTACTTC
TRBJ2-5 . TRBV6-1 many CASSEARRVQETQYF TGTGCCAGCAGTGAAGCGCGGAGGGTTCAAGAGACCCAGTACTTC
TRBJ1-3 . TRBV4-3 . CASSQGAGTGNTIYF TGCGCCAGCAGCCAAGGAGCGGGGACTGGAAACACCATATATTTT
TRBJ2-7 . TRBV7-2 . CASPYRAYEQYF TGTGCCAGCCCGTACAGGGCCTACGAGCAGTACTTC
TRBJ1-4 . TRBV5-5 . CASSSFENEKLFF TGTGCCAGCAGCTCCTTCGAAAATGAAAAACTGTTTTTT
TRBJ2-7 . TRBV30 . CAWREDGIEQYF TGTGCCTGGAGGGAGGATGGGATCGAGCAGTACTTC
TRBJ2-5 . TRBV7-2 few CASSGAGTAGKVAQYF TGTGCCAGCAGCGGCGCCGGGACAGCGGGAAAGGTGGCCCAGTACTTC
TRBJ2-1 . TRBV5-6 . CASSFKIDSYNEQFF TGTGCCAGCAGCTTTAAGATAGACTCCTACAATGAGCAGTTCTTC
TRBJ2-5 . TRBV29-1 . CSAAGTVKETQYF TGCAGCGCCGCCGGGACGGTTAAAGAGACCCAGTACTTC
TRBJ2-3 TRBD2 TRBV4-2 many CASTGVTSGGTDTQYF TGTGCCAGCACTGGAGTTACTAGCGGGGGCACAGATACGCAGTATTTT
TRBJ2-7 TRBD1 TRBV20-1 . CSADAGTGVYEQYF TGCAGTGCTGACGCCGGGACAGGGGTTTACGAGCAGTACTTC
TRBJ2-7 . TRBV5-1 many CASSSGQSSYEQYF TGCGCCAGCAGCTCCGGGCAAAGCTCCTACGAGCAGTACTTC
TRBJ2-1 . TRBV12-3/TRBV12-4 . CASSPGKEQFF TGTGCCAGCAGTCCCGGGAAGGAGCAGTTCTTC
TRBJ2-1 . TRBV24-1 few CATQAGGNEQFF TGTGCCACGCAGGCCGGGGGCAATGAGCAGTTCTTC
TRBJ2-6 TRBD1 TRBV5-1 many CASSLEGQGARWSGANVLTF TGCGCCAGCAGCTTGGAAGGACAGGGGGCGCGGTGGTCTGGGGCCAACGTCCTGACTTTC
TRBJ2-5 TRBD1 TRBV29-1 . CSGTTGSETQYF TGCAGCGGAACGACAGGGTCGGAGACCCAGTACTTC
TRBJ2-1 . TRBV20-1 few CSARDGNGGLEEQFF TGCAGTGCTAGAGACGGGAACGGGGGGCTCGAAGAGCAGTTCTTC
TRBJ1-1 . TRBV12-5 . CASGLQTDVGAFF TGTGCTAGTGGTTTGCAAACTGATGTCGGAGCTTTCTTT
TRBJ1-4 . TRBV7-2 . CASSLVSGSNEKLFF TGTGCCAGCAGCTTAGTATCCGGGAGTAATGAAAAACTGTTTTTT
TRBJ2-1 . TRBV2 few CARVEERNEQFF TGTGCCAGGGTGGAGGAGAGGAATGAGCAGTTCTTC
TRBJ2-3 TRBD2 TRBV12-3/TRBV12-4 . CASSRTSGAQGTQYF TGTGCCAGCAGTCGGACTAGCGGGGCTCAGGGCACGCAGTATTTT
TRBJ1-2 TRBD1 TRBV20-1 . CSARDRSGQGVSEYGYTF TGCAGTGCTAGAGATAGGTCGGGACAGGGGGTTTCGGAATATGGCTACACCTTC
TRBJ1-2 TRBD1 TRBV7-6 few CASSLGAGGGYGYTF TGTGCCAGCAGCTTAGGGGCAGGGGGCGGCTATGGCTACACCTTC
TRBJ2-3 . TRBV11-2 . CASSPYPRGAITSQYF TGTGCCAGCAGCCCGTACCCAAGGGGGGCTATTACATCGCAGTATTTT
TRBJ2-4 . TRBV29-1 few CSVGQGGNIQYF TGCAGCGTTGGCCAGGGGGGAAACATTCAGTACTTC
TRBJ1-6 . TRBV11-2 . CASSSFPDWANSPLHF TGTGCCAGCAGCTCTTTCCCGGACTGGGCTAATTCACCCCTCCACTTT
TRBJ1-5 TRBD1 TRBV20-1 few CSARDWTGSSNQPQHF TGCAGTGCTAGAGACTGGACAGGGTCCAGCAATCAGCCCCAGCATTTT
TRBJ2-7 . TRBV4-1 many CASRDWENPYEQYF TGCGCCAGCAGAGATTGGGAGAACCCCTACGAGCAGTACTTC
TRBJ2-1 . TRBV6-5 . CAAGTYPSSYNEQFF TGTGCCGCGGGGACTTATCCCAGCTCCTACAATGAGCAGTTCTTC
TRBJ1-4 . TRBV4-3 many CASSRPPRSGSATNEKLFF TGCGCCAGCAGCCGCCCCCCGAGGTCAGGGAGTGCAACTAATGAAAAACTGTTTTTT
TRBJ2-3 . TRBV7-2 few CASSLAHRPPADTQYF TGTGCCAGCAGCTTAGCCCACAGGCCCCCCGCAGATACGCAGTATTTT
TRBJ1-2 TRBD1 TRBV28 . CASRTGTGYGYTF TGTGCCAGCAGAACCGGGACAGGCTATGGCTACACCTTC
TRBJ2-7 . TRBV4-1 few CASSQDEGQGIREQYF TGCGCCAGCAGCCAAGATGAGGGCCAAGGGATTCGCGAGCAGTACTTC
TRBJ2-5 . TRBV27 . CASSSLGTQYF TGTGCCAGCAGTTCCCTTGGGACCCAGTACTTC
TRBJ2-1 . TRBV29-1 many CSVEERDYEQFF TGCAGCGTTGAGGAGAGGGACTATGAGCAGTTCTTC
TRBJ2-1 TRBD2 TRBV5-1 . CASSPGLAGGPDAEQFF TGCGCCAGCAGCCCAGGACTAGCGGGGGGGCCGGACGCTGAGCAGTTCTTC
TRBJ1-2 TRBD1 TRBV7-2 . CASSRGQGPSGYTF TGTGCCAGCAGCCGAGGACAGGGGCCCAGCGGCTACACCTTC
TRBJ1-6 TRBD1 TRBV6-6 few CASSYGTGGSYNSPLHF TGTGCCAGCAGTTATGGGACAGGGGGCTCCTATAATTCACCCCTCCACTTT
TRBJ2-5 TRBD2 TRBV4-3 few CASSQERLAGGGETQYF TGCGCCAGCAGCCAAGAGAGGCTAGCGGGGGGGGGAGAGACCCAGTACTTC
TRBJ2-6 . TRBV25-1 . CASSELLSGLSGANVLTF TGTGCCAGCAGTGAATTGCTCTCCGGCCTATCTGGGGCCAACGTCCTGACTTTC
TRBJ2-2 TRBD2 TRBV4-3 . CASSQEGGGTGELFF TGCGCCAGCAGCCAAGAGGGCGGGGGCACCGGGGAGCTGTTTTTT
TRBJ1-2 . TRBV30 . CAWTEQDGYGYTF TGTGCCTGGACCGAACAGGACGGCTATGGCTACACCTTC
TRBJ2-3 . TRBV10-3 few CAISESSVHTDTQYF TGTGCCATCAGTGAGTCGAGTGTTCACACAGATACGCAGTATTTT
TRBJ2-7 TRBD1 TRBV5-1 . CASSLGDSYSYEQYF TGCGCCAGCAGCCTGGGGGACAGCTACTCCTACGAGCAGTACTTC
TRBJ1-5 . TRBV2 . CDSRDRLVDQPQHF TGTGACAGCAGAGACAGGTTGGTCGATCAGCCCCAGCATTTT
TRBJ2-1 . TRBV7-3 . CASSPPLGGPHEQFF TGTGCCAGCAGCCCCCCGTTAGGGGGGCCTCATGAGCAGTTCTTC
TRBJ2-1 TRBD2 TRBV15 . CATSTSGGSKFF TGTGCCACCAGCACCAGCGGGGGCTCGAAGTTCTTC
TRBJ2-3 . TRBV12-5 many CASGHSTDTQYF TGTGCTAGTGGTCATAGCACAGATACGCAGTATTTT
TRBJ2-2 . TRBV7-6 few CASSPPDRNTGELFF TGTGCCAGCAGCCCTCCGGACAGAAACACCGGGGAGCTGTTTTTT